These 32 T cell receptor beta chains were sequenced from one sample in a study of blood T cell repertoires in COVID-19. Sequencing used immunoSEQ multiplex PCR; TCRdb keeps in-frame clones, though not all of them. Altogether 20,000 or so clones are present, roughly 90% being singletons, with the ten largest covering 15% to 20%. Sequenced input: peripheral blood. The receptors were sampled from a human donor with acute or convalescent COVID-19. The donor label of this sample is uncertain.

The chain uses TRBV6-5 and TRBJ2-5, with 9 bases fitting TRBD2. The CDR3 contains 11 residues. CDR1 is MNHEY, CDR2 SVGAGI, per germline. DNA for the CDR3: TGTGGGGTTAGCGGGGGAGAGACCCAGTACTTC. Translation gives CGVSGGETQYF.

The CDR3 is CSPWGGAGFTDTQYF. In nucleotides, the CDR3 is TGCAGCCCCTGGGGCGGAGCGGGATTCACAGATACGCAGTATTTT. The chain recombines TRBV29-1 with TRBJ2-3, with 7 positions matching TRBD2. CDR1 and CDR2 from the germline V gene are SQVTM and ANQGSEA. The CDR3 spans 15 residues. V lost 8 bases, J lost 2 bases, and 13 bases stayed unmatched.

V and J are TRBV11-3 and TRBJ2-7, with TRBD1 matching over 9 bases. V was clipped by 0 bases and J by 1 base; unmatched bases: 7. The germline V gene encodes CDR1 SGHNT and CDR2 YENEEA. The CDR3 is 17 amino acids. CDR3 region: CASSLEEWGQGSYEQYF. CDR3 nucleotide sequence: TGTGCCAGCAGCTTAGAGGAATGGGGACAGGGATCCTACGAGCAGTACTTC.

The chain joins TRBV6-5 to TRBJ1-2; TRBD1 is a possible D gene (6 bases). The CDR3 spans 13 residues. Germline assignment: CDR1 MNHEY and CDR2 SVGAGI. Trimming took off 0 bases at V and 6 bases at J, with 8 bases between the two ends. The CDR3, as DNA: TGTGCCAGCAGTTACTCGGGGGCGGATGGCTACACCTTC. Translation gives CASSYSGADGYTF.

The rearrangement links TRBV3-1 (or the pseudogene TRBV3-2) to TRBJ2-5; D not resolved. The V gene's germline CDR1 is LGHDT and CDR2 YNNKEL (reference sequence). There are 16 residues in the CDR3. Trimming took 1 base from V and 1 from J, leaving 13 bases between them. The CDR3 sequence is CASSQVSGRSQETQYF. The CDR3, as DNA: TGTGCCAGCAGCCAAGTCTCAGGAAGGTCCCAAGAGACCCAGTACTTC.

The chain couples TRBV19 to TRBJ1-6, with no clear D. The CDR3 extends over 15 amino acids. From germline, CDR1 is LNHDA and CDR2 SQIVND (reference sequence). Trimming removed 5 bases at V and 10 bases at J, with 18 bases between. In DNA, the CDR3 is TGTGCCAGTAGTTCCGAGGAGGGTCGAGACTCACCCCTCCACTTT. The encoded protein is CASSSEEGRDSPLHF.

The J gene is TRBJ2-3, the V gene TRBV24-1, with 7 bases fitting TRBD1. This CDR3 has 17 residues. The V gene's germline CDR1 is KGHDR and CDR2 SFDVKD. V was pared by 3 bases and J by 3 bases, with 11 bases of the junction left unmatched. The chain's CDR3 is CATSDPARDRQTDTQYF. The CDR3 DNA is TGTGCCACCAGTGATCCAGCGAGGGACAGACAAACAGATACGCAGTATTTT.

The J gene is TRBJ2-2, the V gene TRBV15; D call uncertain. The V gene's germline CDR1 is LNHNV and CDR2 YYDKDF (reference sequence). Trimming removed 5 bases at V and 2 bases at J, with 12 bases between. There are 15 residues in the CDR3. In DNA form, the CDR3 reads TGTGCCACCAGCGGAGTAGCACCAAACACCGGGGAGCTGTTTTTT. Translation: CATSGVAPNTGELFF.

The J gene is TRBJ2-7, the V gene TRBV19, with 9 bases identical to TRBD1. In germline, CDR1 is LNHDA, CDR2 SQIVND (reference sequence). The V and J ends lost 3 bases and 3 bases, in that order; junction bases with no gene match: 9. The CDR3 sequence is 16 residues long. The CDR3 DNA is TGTGCCAGTAGTATTTTCAGCGGGACAGGGATCTACGAGCAGTACTTC. Protein sequence: CASSIFSGTGIYEQYF.

The chain is built from TRBV11-2 and TRBJ1-5; 7 bases map to TRBD1. V dropped 1 base and J dropped 5; count of bases not matched to a gene: 5. The CDR3 is made up of 15 amino acids. In germline, CDR1 is SGHAT, CDR2 FQNNGV. For the CDR3, the DNA is TGTGCCAGCAGCTTAGGCACTACAGGGGATCAGCCCCAGCATTTT. This sequence encodes CASSLGTTGDQPQHF.

V is TRBV6-5 and J is TRBJ1-5; 7 bases fit TRBD1. The CDR3 is 13 residues long. Germline CDR1 reads MNHEY; CDR2 reads SVGAGI. Unmatched junction bases numbered 5, after V lost 6 bases and J lost 6 bases. The CDR3 sequence: CASSPGGVQPQHF. Written as DNA, the CDR3 is TGTGCCAGCAGCCCAGGGGGAGTTCAGCCCCAGCATTTT.

The genes are TRBV7-9 and TRBJ1-3; D is undetermined. Between the trimmed V and J ends, which lost 5 bases and 3 bases, there was a span of 8 bases. The CDR3 runs to 13 residues. Germline V gene data show CDR1 as SEHNR and CDR2 as FQNEAQ (reference sequence). The CDR3 loop reads CASSPTGGNTIYF. The CDR3 region has the DNA TGTGCCAGCAGCCCGACGGGTGGAAACACCATATATTTT.

The chain has TRBV29-1 and TRBJ1-3; D remains unclear. This CDR3 region has 12 residues. Germline CDR1 SQVTM, CDR2 ANQGSEA. V lost 4 bases to trimming and J lost 0 bases, with 4 bases between them. CDR3 nucleotides: TGCAGCGTTGCCCTCTCTGGAAACACCATATATTTT. It yields the protein CSVALSGNTIYF. Looking up the rest from reference TRBV29-1 and TRBJ1-3 gives the full variable domain: SAVISQKPSRDICQRGTSLTIQCQVDSQVTMMFWYRQQPGQSLTLIATANQGSEATYESGFVIDKFPISRPNLTFSTLTVSNMSPEDSSIYLCSVALSGNTIYFGEGSWLTVV.

The rearrangement links TRBV7-3 to TRBJ1-1, with D possibly TRBD1 on 5 matching bases. This CDR3 has 16 amino acids. V lost 2 bases and J 1 base, leaving 14 bases between the germline ends. Germline CDR1 and CDR2: SGHTA and FQGTGA. The CDR3 reads CASSLGGVGRNTEAFF. DNA for the CDR3: TGTGCCAGCAGCTTAGGGGGGGTCGGCAGGAACACTGAAGCTTTCTTT.

The CDR3 sequence: CASSLAYPTDTQYF. CDR3 nucleotides: TGCGCCAGCAGCTTGGCCTATCCCACAGATACGCAGTATTTT. The chain has TRBV5-1 and TRBJ2-3; D is ambiguous. The ends were cut back, 0 bases at V and 2 bases at J, with 7 bases in the middle. The germline gives CDR1 SGHRS, CDR2 YFSETQ. The CDR3 length is 14 residues.

V gene TRBV6-5 combines with J gene TRBJ2-5, with TRBD1 matching 7 bases. Germline loops: CDR1 MNHEY, CDR2 SVGAGI. J gave up 3 bases and V 5 bases, and 6 bases lay outside the gene matches. The CDR3 loop spans 14 amino acids. CDR3 in amino acids: CASSPRTGEETQYF. The CDR3 DNA reads TGTGCCAGCAGTCCCAGGACAGGTGAAGAGACCCAGTACTTC.

The chain employs TRBV7-8 and TRBJ1-4, with a tentative D call TRBD1 (6 bases). Germline V lookup: CDR1 SGHVS, CDR2 FQNEAQ. With 2 bases removed from V and 7 bases from J, the gap between germline ends came to 14 bases. There are 15 residues in the CDR3. CDR3 region: CASSLPAGVGEKLFF. The CDR3 DNA sequence: TGTGCCAGCAGCTTACCGGCAGGGGTGGGTGAAAAACTGTTTTTT.

The chain has TRBV6-4 and TRBJ2-3; the match to TRBD1 covers 7 bases. The J segment lost 2 bases and the V segment lost 3 bases, leaving 5 bases of the junction unmatched. CDR1 is MRHNA and CDR2 is SNTAGT in the germline V gene. The CDR3 totals 15 residues. The CDR3 DNA sequence: TGTGCCAGCAGTGAGGGGACAGCCTTCACAGATACGCAGTATTTT. This gives the protein CASSEGTAFTDTQYF.

The V gene is TRBV30, the J gene TRBJ2-7; 11 bases are a match to TRBD1. The CDR3 sequence is 16 residues long. After removal of 4 bases from V and 7 bases from J, the junction contained 15 bases not matched to a gene. The V gene's germline CDR1 is GTSNPN and CDR2 SVGIG (reference sequence). In DNA, the CDR3 is TGTGCCTGGACCAAAGGTGCTGGGACAGGGGGAGAGGAGCAGTACTTC. Residues: CAWTKGAGTGGEEQYF.

This rearrangement joins TRBV15 to TRBJ2-7, with 8 bases lining up with TRBD1. CDR3 length: 16 residues. Germline V gene lookup returns CDR1 LNHNV and CDR2 YYDKDF (reference sequence). V was pared by 4 bases and J by 7 bases, with 15 bases of the junction left unmatched. Written as DNA, the CDR3 is TGTGCCACCAGCAAAGAACAGACAGGGGCCCGAGGAGAGCAGTACTTC. It translates to CATSKEQTGARGEQYF.

J is TRBJ2-7 and V is TRBV29-1, with 11 bases lining up with TRBD2. This CDR3 has 14 amino acids. Trimming cost V 6 bases and J 0 bases; bases outside gene matches: 4. Germline assignment: CDR1 SQVTM and CDR2 ANQGSEA. The CDR3 protein is CSVVLAGASYEQYF. In DNA form, the CDR3 reads TGCAGCGTGGTACTAGCGGGGGCCTCCTACGAGCAGTACTTC.

The CDR3 loop reads CASSIADWRGLMNTEAFF. CDR3 coding DNA: TGTGCCAGTAGTATAGCCGACTGGAGGGGGCTGATGAACACTGAAGCTTTCTTT. The rearrangement links TRBV19 to TRBJ1-1; 7 bases agree with TRBD1. The CDR3 is 18 amino acids. CDR1 LNHDA and CDR2 SQIVND come from the germline V gene (reference sequence). With V trimmed by 1 base and J by 0 bases, 11 bases remained unmatched.

The gene calls are TRBV25-1 and TRBJ1-5; D not resolved. This CDR3 comprises 13 residues. Trimming pared 1 base from V and 5 bases from J, leaving 6 bases between. Germline V lookup: CDR1 MGHDK, CDR2 SYGVNS. CDR3 sequence: CASSEFGDQPQHF. The CDR3 nucleotides read TGTGCCAGCAGTGAATTCGGTGATCAGCCCCAGCATTTT.

This clone was observed a single time. V and J are TRBV15 and TRBJ1-3, with unresolved D. This CDR3 spans 15 amino acids. The V end lost 5 bases, the J end lost 3 bases, and 14 bases lay between the germline ends. From germline, CDR1 is LNHNV and CDR2 YYDKDF (reference sequence). The CDR3 is CATSGTTGVGNTIYF. In DNA form, the CDR3 reads TGTGCCACCAGCGGAACTACGGGAGTTGGAAACACCATATATTTT.

In this sample, this clone turned up a few times. The chain is built from TRBV7-9 and TRBJ2-1, with 13 bases that match TRBD2. Unmatched junction bases numbered 3, after V lost 5 bases and J lost 14 bases. Germline V gene lookup returns CDR1 SEHNR and CDR2 FQNEAQ (reference sequence). The CDR3 length is 12 residues. The CDR3 reads CASSPGLAGKFF. CDR3 DNA: TGTGCCAGCAGCCCGGGACTAGCGGGGAAGTTCTTC. Based on the CDR3 plus reference TRBV7-9 and TRBJ2-1, the full variable domain is DTGVSQNPRHKITKRGQNVTFRCDPISEHNRLYWYRQTLGQGPEFLTYFQNEAQLEKSRLLSDRFSAERPKGSFSTLEIQRTEQGDSAMYLCASSPGLAGKFFGPGTRLTVL.

The rearrangement uses TRBV6-2 or TRBV6-3 and TRBJ2-7; tentative D call: TRBD1 (5 bases). CDR1 MNHEY and CDR2 SVGEGT come from the germline V gene. Trimming took 1 base from V and 1 from J, leaving 14 bases between them. The CDR3 totals 16 residues. DNA of the CDR3: TGTGCCAGCAGTTACTTCTTGGGCGGACAATCCTACGAGCAGTACTTC. It specifies CASSYFLGGQSYEQYF.

The chain carries TRBV2 and TRBJ2-1; maybe TRBD2 (6 bases). Germline CDR1 SNHLY, CDR2 FYNNEI. The CDR3 loop spans 15 amino acids. Trimming shortened V by 7 bases and J by 3 bases, and 16 bases separated the two germline ends. The DNA for the CDR3 is TGTGCCAGCACCCAAGAGGGAGGCGTCTACAATGAGCAGTTCTTC. Amino acid sequence: CASTQEGGVYNEQFF. The full variable domain, in which reference TRBV2 and TRBJ2-1 provide the parts outside the CDR3, is EPEVTQTPSHQVTQMGQEVILRCVPISNHLYFYWYRQILGQKVEFLVSFYNNEISEKSEIFDDQFSVERPDGSNFTLKIRSTKLEDSAMYFCASTQEGGVYNEQFFGPGTRLTVL.

This sequence joins TRBV30 and TRBJ1-6; D is possibly TRBD1 (6 bases). The V gene lost 1 base and the J gene lost 8 bases, with 9 bases spanning the gap. This CDR3 is 13 amino acids long. Per germline, CDR1 GTSNPN and CDR2 SVGIG (reference sequence). This CDR3 is CAWSGTADSPLHF. In DNA, the CDR3 is TGTGCCTGGAGTGGGACAGCAGATTCACCCCTCCACTTT.

V is TRBV6-2 or TRBV6-3 and J is TRBJ1-2; a weak D match, TRBD1 (6 bases). CDR1 and CDR2 (germline): MNHEY, SVGEGT. V lost 0 bases and J lost 5, with 19 bases in between. This CDR3 is 17 amino acids long. This CDR3 reads CASSYSVQGIRGYGYTF. The CDR3 DNA sequence: TGTGCCAGCAGTTACTCGGTCCAGGGGATCCGTGGATATGGCTACACCTTC.

The genes are TRBV7-9 and TRBJ2-2, with unresolved D. This CDR3 is 14 amino acids long. Trimming pared 1 base from V and 6 bases from J, leaving 9 bases between. Germline CDR1 is SEHNR and CDR2 is FQNEAQ (reference sequence). CDR3 sequence (DNA): TGTGCCAGCAGCTTAGGTAGTAACTCCGGGGAGCTGTTTTTT. This codes for CASSLGSNSGELFF.

The chain links TRBV19 to TRBJ1-1; perhaps TRBD1 as D (6 bases). The ends were cut back, 4 bases at V and 2 bases at J, with 11 bases in the middle. The germline V gene encodes CDR1 LNHDA and CDR2 SQIVND (reference sequence). The CDR3 loop spans 14 amino acids. The CDR3 region has the DNA TGTGCCAGTAGTAACCAAGGGGGTAACACTGAAGCTTTCTTT. It translates to CASSNQGGNTEAFF. The full variable domain, in which reference TRBV19 and TRBJ1-1 provide the parts outside the CDR3, is DGGITQSPKYLFRKEGQNVTLSCEQNLNHDAMYWYRQDPGQGLRLIYYSQIVNDFQKGDIAEGYSVSREKKESFPLTVTSAQKNPTAFYLCASSNQGGNTEAFFGQGTRLTVV.

The chain employs TRBV11-2 and TRBJ1-5, with 8 positions matching TRBD1. V shed 0 bases, J shed 7 bases, and the junction held 2 bases outside the gene matches. The germline CDR1 and CDR2 sequences are SGHAT and FQNNGV. This CDR3 spans 14 amino acids. CDR3 amino acids: CASSLDRQGQPQHF. The CDR3 nucleotides read TGTGCCAGCAGCTTAGATCGACAGGGGCAGCCCCAGCATTTT. The whole variable domain, remainder taken from reference TRBV11-2 and TRBJ1-5, is EAGVAQSPRYKIIEKRQSVAFWCNPISGHATLYWYQQILGQGPKLLIQFQNNGVVDDSQLPKDRFSAERLKGVDSTLKIQPAKLEDSAVYLCASSLDRQGQPQHFGDGTRLSIL.